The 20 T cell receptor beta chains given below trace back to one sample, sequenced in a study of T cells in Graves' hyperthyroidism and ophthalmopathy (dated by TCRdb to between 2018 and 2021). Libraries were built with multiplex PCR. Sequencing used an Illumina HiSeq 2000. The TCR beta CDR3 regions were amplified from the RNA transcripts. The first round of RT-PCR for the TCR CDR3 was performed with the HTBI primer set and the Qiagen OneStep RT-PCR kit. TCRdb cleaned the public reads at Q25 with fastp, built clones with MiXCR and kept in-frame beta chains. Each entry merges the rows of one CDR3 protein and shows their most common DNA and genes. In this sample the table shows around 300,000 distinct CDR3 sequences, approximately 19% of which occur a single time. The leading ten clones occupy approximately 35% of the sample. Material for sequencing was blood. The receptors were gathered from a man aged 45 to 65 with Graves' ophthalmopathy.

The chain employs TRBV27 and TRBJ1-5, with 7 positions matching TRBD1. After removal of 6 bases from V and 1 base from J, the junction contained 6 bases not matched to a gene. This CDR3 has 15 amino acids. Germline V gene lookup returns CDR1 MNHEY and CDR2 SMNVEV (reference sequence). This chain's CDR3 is CASSFQGQSNQPQHF. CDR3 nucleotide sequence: TGTGCCAGCAGCTTTCAGGGACAGAGCAATCAGCCCCAGCATTTT.

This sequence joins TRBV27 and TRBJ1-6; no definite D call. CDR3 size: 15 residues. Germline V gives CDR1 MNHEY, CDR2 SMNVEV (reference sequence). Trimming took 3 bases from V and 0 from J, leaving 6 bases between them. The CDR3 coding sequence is TGTGCCAGCAGTTTGATGAGCTCCTATAATTCACCCCTCCACTTT. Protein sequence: CASSLMSSYNSPLHF.

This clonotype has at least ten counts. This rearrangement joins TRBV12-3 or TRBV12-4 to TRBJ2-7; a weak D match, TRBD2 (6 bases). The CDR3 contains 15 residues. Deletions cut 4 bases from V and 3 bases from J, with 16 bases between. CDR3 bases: TGTGCCAGCAGTTCGGAGGGACGGCGGTACTACGAGCAGTACTTC. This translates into CASSSEGRRYYEQYF.

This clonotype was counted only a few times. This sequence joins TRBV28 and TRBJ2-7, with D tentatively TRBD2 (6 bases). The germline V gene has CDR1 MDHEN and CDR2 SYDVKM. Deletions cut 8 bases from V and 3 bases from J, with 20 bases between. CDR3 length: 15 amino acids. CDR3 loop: CASQLRRREYYEQYF. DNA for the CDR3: TGTGCCAGCCAATTACGGAGGCGGGAATACTACGAGCAGTACTTC.

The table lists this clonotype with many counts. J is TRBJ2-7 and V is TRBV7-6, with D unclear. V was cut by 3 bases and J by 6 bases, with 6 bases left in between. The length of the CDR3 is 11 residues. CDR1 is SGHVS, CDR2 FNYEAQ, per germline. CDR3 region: CASSFSGEQYF. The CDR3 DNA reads TGTGCCAGCAGCTTCTCAGGCGAGCAGTACTTC. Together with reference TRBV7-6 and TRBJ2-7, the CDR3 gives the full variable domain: GAGVSQSPRYKVTKRGQDVALRCDPISGHVSLYWYRQALGQGPEFLTYFNYEAQQDKSGLPNDRFSAERPEGSISTLTIQRTEQRDSAMYRCASSFSGEQYFGPGTRLTVT.

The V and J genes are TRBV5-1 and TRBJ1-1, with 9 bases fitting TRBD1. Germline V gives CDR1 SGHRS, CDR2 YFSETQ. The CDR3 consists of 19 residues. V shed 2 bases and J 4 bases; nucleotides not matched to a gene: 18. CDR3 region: CASSFFGTGSSLVSTEAFF. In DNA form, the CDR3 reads TGCGCCAGCAGCTTTTTTGGGACAGGGTCTAGCCTCGTGAGCACTGAAGCTTTCTTT.

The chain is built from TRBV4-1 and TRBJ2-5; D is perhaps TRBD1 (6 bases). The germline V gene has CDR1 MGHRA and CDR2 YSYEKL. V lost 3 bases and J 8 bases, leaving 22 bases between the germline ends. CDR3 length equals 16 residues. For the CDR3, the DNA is TGCGCCAGCAGCCATATAAACCGGGACACCGCTAGCACCCAGTACTTC. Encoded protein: CASSHINRDTASTQYF.

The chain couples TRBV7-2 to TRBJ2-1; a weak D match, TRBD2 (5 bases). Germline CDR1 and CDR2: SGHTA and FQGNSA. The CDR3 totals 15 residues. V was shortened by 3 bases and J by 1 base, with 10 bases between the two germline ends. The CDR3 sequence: CASSFTQRSYNEQFF. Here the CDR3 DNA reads TGTGCCAGCAGCTTCACCCAGCGGTCCTACAATGAGCAGTTCTTC. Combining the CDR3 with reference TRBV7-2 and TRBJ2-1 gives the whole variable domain GAGVSQSPSNKVTEKGKDVELRCDPISGHTALYWYRQSLGQGLEFLIYFQGNSAPDKSGLPSDRFSAERTGGSVSTLTIQRTQQEDSAVYLCASSFTQRSYNEQFFGPGTRLTVL.

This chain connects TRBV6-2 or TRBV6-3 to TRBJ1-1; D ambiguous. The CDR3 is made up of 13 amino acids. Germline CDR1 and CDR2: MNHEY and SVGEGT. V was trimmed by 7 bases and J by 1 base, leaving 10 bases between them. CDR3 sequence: CASTRTGNTEAFF. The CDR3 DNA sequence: TGTGCCAGCACCAGGACGGGGAACACTGAAGCTTTCTTT.

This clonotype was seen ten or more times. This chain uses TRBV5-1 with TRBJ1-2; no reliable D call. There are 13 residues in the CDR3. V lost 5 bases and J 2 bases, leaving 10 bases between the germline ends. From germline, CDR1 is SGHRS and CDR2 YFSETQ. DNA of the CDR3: TGCGCCAGCAGTCCGACACCGAACTATGGCTACACCTTC. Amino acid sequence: CASSPTPNYGYTF.

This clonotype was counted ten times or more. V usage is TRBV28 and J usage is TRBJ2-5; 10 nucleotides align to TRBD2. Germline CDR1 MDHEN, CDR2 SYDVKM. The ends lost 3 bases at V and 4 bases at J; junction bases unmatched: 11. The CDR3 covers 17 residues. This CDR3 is CASSFPAGTSVGETQYF. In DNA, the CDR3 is TGTGCCAGCAGTTTCCCTGCCGGGACTAGCGTAGGAGAGACCCAGTACTTC.

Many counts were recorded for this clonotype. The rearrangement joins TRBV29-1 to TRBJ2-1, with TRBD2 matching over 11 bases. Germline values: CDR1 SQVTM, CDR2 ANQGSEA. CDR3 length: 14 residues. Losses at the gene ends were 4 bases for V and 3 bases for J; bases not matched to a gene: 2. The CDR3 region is CSVGGTSGYNEQFF. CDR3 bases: TGCAGCGTTGGCGGGACTAGCGGCTACAATGAGCAGTTCTTC.

The CDR3 nucleotides are TGTGCCAGCAGTTCCCAGAGATCAATTGGAGATACGCAGTATTTT. Translation: CASSSQRSIGDTQYF. V and J are TRBV6-9 and TRBJ2-3; D not resolved. Germline lookup yields CDR1 MNHGY and CDR2 SVAAGI. Trimming shortened V by 4 bases and J by 5 bases, and 16 bases separated the two germline ends. The CDR3 spans 15 residues.

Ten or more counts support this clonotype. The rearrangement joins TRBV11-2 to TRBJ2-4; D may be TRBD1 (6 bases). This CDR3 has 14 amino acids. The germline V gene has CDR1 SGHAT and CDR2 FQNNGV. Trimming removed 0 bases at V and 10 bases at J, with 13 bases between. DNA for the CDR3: TGTGCCAGCAGCTTAGAAGTGTATGGGACAATTCAGTACTTC. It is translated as CASSLEVYGTIQYF.

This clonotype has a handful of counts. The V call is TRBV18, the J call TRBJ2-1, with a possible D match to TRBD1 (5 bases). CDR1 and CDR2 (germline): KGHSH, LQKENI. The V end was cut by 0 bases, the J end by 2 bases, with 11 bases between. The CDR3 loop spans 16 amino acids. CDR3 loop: CASSPPPDSPYNEQFF. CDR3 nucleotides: TGTGCCAGCTCACCACCGCCAGACAGTCCCTACAATGAGCAGTTCTTC.

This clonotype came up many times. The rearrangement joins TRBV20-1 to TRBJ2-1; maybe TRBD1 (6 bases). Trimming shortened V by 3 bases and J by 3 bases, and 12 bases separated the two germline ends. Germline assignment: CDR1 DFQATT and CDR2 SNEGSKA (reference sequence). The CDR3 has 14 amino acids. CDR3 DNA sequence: TGCAGTGCTAGCGACAGGTCCCACTACAATGAGCAGTTCTTC. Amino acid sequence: CSASDRSHYNEQFF.

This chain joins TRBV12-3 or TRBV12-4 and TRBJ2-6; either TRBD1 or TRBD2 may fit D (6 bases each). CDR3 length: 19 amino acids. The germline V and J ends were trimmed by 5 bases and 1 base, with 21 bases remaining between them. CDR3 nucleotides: TGTGCCAGCAGTCCCAGAGGGGGGACGAGGAGGTCTGGGGCCAACGTCCTGACTTTC. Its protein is CASSPRGGTRRSGANVLTF.

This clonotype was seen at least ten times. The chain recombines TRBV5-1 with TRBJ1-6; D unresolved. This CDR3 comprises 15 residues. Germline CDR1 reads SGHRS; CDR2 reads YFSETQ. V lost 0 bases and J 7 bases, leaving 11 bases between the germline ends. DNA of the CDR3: TGCGCCAGCAGCTTGGCCCCTTTCGGGAATTCACCCCTCCACTTT. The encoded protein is CASSLAPFGNSPLHF.

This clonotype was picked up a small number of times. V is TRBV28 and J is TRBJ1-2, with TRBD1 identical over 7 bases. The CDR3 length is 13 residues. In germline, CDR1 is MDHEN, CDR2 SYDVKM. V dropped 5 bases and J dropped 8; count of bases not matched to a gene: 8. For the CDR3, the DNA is TGTGCCAGCAGTCAGGGGGGTAGGGTCGGCTACACCTTC. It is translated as CASSQGGRVGYTF.

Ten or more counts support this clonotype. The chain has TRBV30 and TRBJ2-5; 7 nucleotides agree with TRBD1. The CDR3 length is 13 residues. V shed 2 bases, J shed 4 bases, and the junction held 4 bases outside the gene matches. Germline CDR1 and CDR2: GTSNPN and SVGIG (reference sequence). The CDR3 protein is CAWSITGVETQYF. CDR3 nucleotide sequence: TGTGCCTGGAGTATAACAGGGGTAGAGACCCAGTACTTC.